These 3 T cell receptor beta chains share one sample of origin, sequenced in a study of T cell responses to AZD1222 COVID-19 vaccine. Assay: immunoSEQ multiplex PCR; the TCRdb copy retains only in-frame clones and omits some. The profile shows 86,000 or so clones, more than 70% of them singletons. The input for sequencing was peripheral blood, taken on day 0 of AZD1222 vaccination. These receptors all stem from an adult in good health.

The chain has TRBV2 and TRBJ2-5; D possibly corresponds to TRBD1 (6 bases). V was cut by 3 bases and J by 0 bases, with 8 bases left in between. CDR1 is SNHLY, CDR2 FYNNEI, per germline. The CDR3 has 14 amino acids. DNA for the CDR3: TGTGCCAGCAGTGAGGGACATGACCAAGAGACCCAGTACTTC. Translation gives CASSEGHDQETQYF.

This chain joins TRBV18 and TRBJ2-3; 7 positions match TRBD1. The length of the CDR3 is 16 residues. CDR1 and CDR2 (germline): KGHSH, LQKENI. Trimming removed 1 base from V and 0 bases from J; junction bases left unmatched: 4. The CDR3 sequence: CASSPRRDRSTDTQYF. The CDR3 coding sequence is TGTGCCAGCTCACCACGCCGGGACAGAAGCACAGATACGCAGTATTTT.

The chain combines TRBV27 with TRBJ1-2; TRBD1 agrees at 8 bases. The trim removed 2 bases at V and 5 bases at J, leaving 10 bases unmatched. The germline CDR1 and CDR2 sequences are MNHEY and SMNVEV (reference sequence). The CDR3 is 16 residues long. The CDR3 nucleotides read TGTGCCAGCAGTTTAAAGGGGCCAGGGGGCCTGTATGGCTACACCTTC. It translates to CASSLKGPGGLYGYTF.